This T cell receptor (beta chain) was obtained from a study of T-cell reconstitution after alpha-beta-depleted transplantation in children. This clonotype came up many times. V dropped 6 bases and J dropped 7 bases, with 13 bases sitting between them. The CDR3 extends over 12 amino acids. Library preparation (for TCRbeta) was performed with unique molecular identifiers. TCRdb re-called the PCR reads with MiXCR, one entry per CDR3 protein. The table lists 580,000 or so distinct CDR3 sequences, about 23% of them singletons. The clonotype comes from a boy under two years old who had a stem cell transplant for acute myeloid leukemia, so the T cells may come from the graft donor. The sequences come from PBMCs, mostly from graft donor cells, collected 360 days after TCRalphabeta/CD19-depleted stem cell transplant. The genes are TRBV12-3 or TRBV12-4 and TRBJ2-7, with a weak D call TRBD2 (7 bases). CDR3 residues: CASSLKGGEQYV. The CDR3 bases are TGTGCCAGCAGCCTGAAGGGGGGGGAGCAGTACGTC.